This entry features one T cell receptor beta chain sequence. This entry belongs to a study of blood T cell repertoires in COVID-19. Across the whole study: Samples of COVID-19 (acute and convalescent) were obtained from the United States, Italy and Spain.

In the original analysis: How many nucleated cells were present was estimated from reference gene primer amplification. Sequenced by immunoSEQ multiplex PCR; TCRdb stores in-frame clones only, minus some. From that table come the V and J calls and clone size; the DNA was used to work out D and trimming. The repertoire holds over 80,000 clones, with 79% as singletons. The TCR sequence derives from a woman aged 80 or older with active or convalescent COVID-19. The sequenced material came from peripheral blood.

CDR3 coding DNA: TGTGCCAGCAGTGAAGCCGTTCCAGGGGTGGCTTTCTTT. It is translated as CASSEAVPGVAFF. The rearrangement uses TRBV25-1 and TRBJ1-1; tentatively, D is TRBD1 (6 bases). Germline V gives CDR1 MGHDK, CDR2 SYGVNS. This CDR3 comprises 13 residues. Trimming took off 2 bases at V and 11 bases at J, with 15 bases between the two ends.